This T cell receptor beta chain was found in a study of shared clonotypes between healthy human individuals. Germline CDR1 reads SGHVS; CDR2 reads FNYEAQ. V lost 5 bases and J lost 4; bases outside the gene matches: 8. The CDR3 runs to 15 residues. Profiled with immunoSEQ multiplex PCR; TCRdb holds only in-frame clones, not every one. The data contain about 800,000 clones, about 96% of them singletons. It was CD45RO-negative cells, positively selected for CCR7, that made up naive CD8 cells, with terminally differentiated effector memory CD45RA+ cells excluded. This receptor was identified in a young man in good health. The sequenced sample was naive CD8+ T cells sorted from blood. The V gene is TRBV7-6, the J gene TRBJ2-5, with TRBD1 matching 9 bases. This CDR3 is CASSTWDREGETQYF. CDR3 bases: TGTGCCAGCAGCACATGGGACAGGGAGGGAGAGACCCAGTACTTC.